This entry concerns a single TCR beta chain. Its antigen is undetermined. This record belongs to a study of human CD8 memory T cell subsets. Study-level findings and limits: Similar levels of high diversity, measured as normalized Shannon-Wiener diversity, were found in stem-like memory and precursor exhausted T cells, which was not the case for effector memory cells. There were indications from Chao1 estimates that stem-like memory T cells were more diverse than precursor exhausted T cells.

The CDR3 totals 14 residues. CDR1 is ENHRY, CDR2 SYGVKD, per germline. Libraries for TCR beta were constructed using UMI-labeled 5' RACE. Reanalyzing the 5' RACE reads, TCRdb keeps one entry per CDR3 protein, without DNA. Its clone listing holds more than 6,000 distinct CDR3 sequences. For stem-like memory CD8+ T cells (TSTEM), the phenotype was CCR7+ PD-1- TIGIT-. Total RNA was taken from approximately 140,000 sorted CD8+ T cells, in duplicate, per subset. The sample comprised CD8+ stem-like memory T cells (TSCM and TCM) sorted from PBMCs. Subset meaning: stem-like memory CD8 T cells (TSTEM), CCR7+ PD-1- TIGIT-. The TCR originated in a human donor in good health. The chain uses TRBV10-3 and TRBJ2-5; TCRdb names TRBD1, which stays unverified in the absence of DNA. This chain's CDR3 is CAISDGTGQETQYF.